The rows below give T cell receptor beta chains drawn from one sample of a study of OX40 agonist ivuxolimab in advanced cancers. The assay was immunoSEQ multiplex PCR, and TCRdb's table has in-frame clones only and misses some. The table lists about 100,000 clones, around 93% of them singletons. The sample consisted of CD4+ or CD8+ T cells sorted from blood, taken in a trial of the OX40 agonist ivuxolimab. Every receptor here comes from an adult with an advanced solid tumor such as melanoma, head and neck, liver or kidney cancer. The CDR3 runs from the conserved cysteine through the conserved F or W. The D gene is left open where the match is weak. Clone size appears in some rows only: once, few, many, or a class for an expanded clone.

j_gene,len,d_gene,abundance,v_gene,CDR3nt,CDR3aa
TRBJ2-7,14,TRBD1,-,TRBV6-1,TGTGCCAGCAGTTTCCGGGACAGGCCCTACGAGCAGTACTTC,CASSFRDRPYEQYF
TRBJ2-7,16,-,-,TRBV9,TGTGCCAGCAGCGTAGGGGGAAGCGGAATGGACTACGAGCAGTACTTC,CASSVGGSGMDYEQYF
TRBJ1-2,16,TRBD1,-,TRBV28,TGTGCCAGCAGTTTCCCGACAGGGAGGGATCCCGGGGGCTACACCTTC,CASSFPTGRDPGGYTF
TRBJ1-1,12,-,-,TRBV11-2,TGTGCCAGCAGCTTTGAGAACACTGAAGCTTTCTTT,CASSFENTEAFF
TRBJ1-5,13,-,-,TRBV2,TGTGCCAGCAGTTCGGACCCACCGGGACCCCAGCATTTT,CASSSDPPGPQHF
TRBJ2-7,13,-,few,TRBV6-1,TGTGCCAGCAGTGACCAGCTTAACTACGAGCAGTACTTC,CASSDQLNYEQYF
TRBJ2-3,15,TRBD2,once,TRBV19,TGTGCCAGTACCCGACTAGCGGGAGGGTCGAATACGCAGTATTTT,CASTRLAGGSNTQYF
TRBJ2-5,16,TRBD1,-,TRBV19,TGTGCCAGTAGTACCGCCCACACAGGGGTTTTGGGGACCCAGTACTTC,CASSTAHTGVLGTQYF
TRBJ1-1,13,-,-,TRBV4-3,TGCGCCAGCAGCCAAGAACAGGGTACTGAAGCTTTCTTT,CASSQEQGTEAFF
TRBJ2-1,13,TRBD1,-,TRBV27,TGTGCCAGCAGTTTAGACAGGGGCGATGAGCAGTTCTTC,CASSLDRGDEQFF
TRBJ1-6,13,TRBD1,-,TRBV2,TGTGCCAGCAGTCCCGACAGGGTCTCACCCCTCCACTTT,CASSPDRVSPLHF
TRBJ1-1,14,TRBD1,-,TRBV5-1,TGCGCCAGCAGCTCACAGGGGCCGGGCACTGAAGCTTTCTTT,CASSSQGPGTEAFF
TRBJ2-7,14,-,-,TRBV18,TGTGCCAGCTCACCGGGCCCAAGCTCCTACGAGCAGTACTTC,CASSPGPSSYEQYF
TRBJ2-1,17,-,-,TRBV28,TGTGCCAGCAGTTTAAGTGCCGACACAAGCTCCTACAATGAGCAGTTCTTC,CASSLSADTSSYNEQFF
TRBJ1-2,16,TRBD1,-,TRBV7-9,TGTGCCAGCAGTTCACCGGGACAGGGAATTTTATATGGCTACACCTTC,CASSSPGQGILYGYTF
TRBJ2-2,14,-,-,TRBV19,TGTGCCAGTAGAGGACCTCCCGCGACCGGGGAGCTGTTTTTT,CASRGPPATGELFF
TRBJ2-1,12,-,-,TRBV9,TGTGCCAGCAGCGCCCGGAGGGGTGAGCAGTTCTTC,CASSARRGEQFF
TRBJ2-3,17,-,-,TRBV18,TGTGCCAGCTCACCCCCCGGTTTGCAGTCTAGCACAGATACGCAGTATTTT,CASSPPGLQSSTDTQYF
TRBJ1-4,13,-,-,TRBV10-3,TGTGCCATCAGACAGACAGTAAAAGAAAAACTGTTTTTT,CAIRQTVKEKLFF
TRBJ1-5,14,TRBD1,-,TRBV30,TGTGCCTGGGGCCGGGACAGTGTATCTCAGCCCCAGCATTTT,CAWGRDSVSQPQHF
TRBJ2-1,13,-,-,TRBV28,TGTGCCAGCAGTAGTCTCGGTTACAATGAGCAGTTCTTC,CASSSLGYNEQFF
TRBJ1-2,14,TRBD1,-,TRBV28,TGTGCCAGCAGACTCCGGACAGGGGGGGGAGGCTACACCTTC,CASRLRTGGGGYTF
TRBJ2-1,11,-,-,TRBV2,TGTGCCAGCAGTGTATACAATGAGCAGTTCTTC,CASSVYNEQFF
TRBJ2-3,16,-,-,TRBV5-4,TGTGCCAGCAGCCCCGAGTACAAATTGGGGGCAGATACGCAGTATTTT,CASSPEYKLGADTQYF
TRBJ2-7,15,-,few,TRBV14,TGTGCCAGCAGCCAATGGGCTTACGGCTCCTACGAGCAGTACTTC,CASSQWAYGSYEQYF
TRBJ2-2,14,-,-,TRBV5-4,TGTGCCAGCAGCTTGGATCAGAACACCGGGGAGCTGTTTTTT,CASSLDQNTGELFF
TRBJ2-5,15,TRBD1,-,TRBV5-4,TGTGCCAGCAGCACGGACAGGAACTACCAAGAGACCCAGTACTTC,CASSTDRNYQETQYF
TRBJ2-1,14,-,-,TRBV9,TGTGCCAGCAGCGTAGTGGGAGGAAACAATGAGCAGTTCTTC,CASSVVGGNNEQFF